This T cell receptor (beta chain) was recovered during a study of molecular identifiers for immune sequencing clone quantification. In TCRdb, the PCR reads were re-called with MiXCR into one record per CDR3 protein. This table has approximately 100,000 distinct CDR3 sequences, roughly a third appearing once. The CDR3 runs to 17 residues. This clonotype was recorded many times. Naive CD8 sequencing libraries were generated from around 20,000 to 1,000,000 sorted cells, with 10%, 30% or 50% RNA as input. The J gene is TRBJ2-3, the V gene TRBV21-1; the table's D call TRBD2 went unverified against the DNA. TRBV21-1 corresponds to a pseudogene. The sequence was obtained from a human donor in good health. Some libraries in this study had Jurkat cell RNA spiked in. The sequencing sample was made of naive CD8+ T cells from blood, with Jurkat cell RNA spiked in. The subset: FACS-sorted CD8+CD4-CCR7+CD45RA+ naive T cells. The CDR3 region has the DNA TGTGCCAGCAGCAAAATCATAGGGAAGGGCCGCACAGATACGCAGTATTTT. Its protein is CASSKIIGKGRTDTQYF.